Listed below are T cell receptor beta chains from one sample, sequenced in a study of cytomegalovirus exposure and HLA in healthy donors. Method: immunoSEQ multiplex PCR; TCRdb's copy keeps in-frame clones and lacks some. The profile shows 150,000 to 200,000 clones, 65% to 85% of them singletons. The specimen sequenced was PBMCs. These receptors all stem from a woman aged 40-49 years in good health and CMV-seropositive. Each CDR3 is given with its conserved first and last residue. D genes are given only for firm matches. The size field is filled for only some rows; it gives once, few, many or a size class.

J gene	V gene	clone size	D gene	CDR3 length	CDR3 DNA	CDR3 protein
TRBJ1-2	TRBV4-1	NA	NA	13	TGCGCCAGCAGCCAAGGAATTCCGGGGGGCTACACCTTC	CASSQGIPGGYTF
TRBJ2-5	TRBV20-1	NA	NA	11	TGCAGTGCTAGTCTAGCCGAGACCCAGTACTTC	CSASLAETQYF
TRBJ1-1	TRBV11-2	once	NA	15	TGTGCCAGCAGCTTACGACCCCTCCAGGGTCCTGAAGCTTTCTTT	CASSLRPLQGPEAFF
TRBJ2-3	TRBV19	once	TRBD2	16	TGTGCCAGTAGCTTGGGGACTAGGGTTAGCACAGATACGCAGTATTTT	CASSLGTRVSTDTQYF
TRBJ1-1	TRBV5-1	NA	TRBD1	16	TGCGCCAGCAGCTTGGACAGGGGGCGACTGAACACTGAAGCTTTCTTT	CASSLDRGRLNTEAFF
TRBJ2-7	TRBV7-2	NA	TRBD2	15	TGTGCCAGCAGCTTATATGGGGGGGACTCCTACGAGCAGTACTTC	CASSLYGGDSYEQYF
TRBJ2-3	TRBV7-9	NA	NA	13	TGTGCCAGCAGCTCACAACTAGCAGCCACACAGTATTTT	CASSSQLAATQYF
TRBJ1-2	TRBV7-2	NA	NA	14	TGTGCCAGCAGCCGTTGGACAGATACCTATGGCTACACCTTC	CASSRWTDTYGYTF
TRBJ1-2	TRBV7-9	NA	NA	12	TGTTCCATCAAGGCAGGCTTTTTTGGCTACACCTTC	CSIKAGFFGYTF
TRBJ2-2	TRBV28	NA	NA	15	TGTGCCAGCGGATTTGGCGGGACGAACACCGGGGAGCTGTTTTTT	CASGFGGTNTGELFF
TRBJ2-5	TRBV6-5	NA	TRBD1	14	TGTGCCAGCAGTCCCGGGACAGGGGGAGAGACCCAGTACTTC	CASSPGTGGETQYF
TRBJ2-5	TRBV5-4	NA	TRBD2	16	TGTGCCAGCAGCTTTCTAGCGGGGGGAGGGCAAGAGACCCAGTACTTC	CASSFLAGGGQETQYF
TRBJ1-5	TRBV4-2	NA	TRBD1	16	TGTGCCAGCAGCCCGGGACAGGGGTATAGCAATCAGCCCCAGCATTTT	CASSPGQGYSNQPQHF
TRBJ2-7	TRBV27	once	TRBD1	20	TGTGCCAGCAGTTTATATATATCACCCCAGGGGGCCCCCATACCCAACGAGCAGTACTTC	CASSLYISPQGAPIPNEQYF
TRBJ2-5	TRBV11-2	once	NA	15	TGTGCCAGCAGCTTATCCGGTAGCGGCCAAGAGACCCAGTACTTC	CASSLSGSGQETQYF
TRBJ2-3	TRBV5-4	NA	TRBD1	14	TGTGCCAGCAGCTCTGGACAGGGCACAGATACGCAGTATTTT	CASSSGQGTDTQYF
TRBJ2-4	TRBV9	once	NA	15	TGTGCCAGCATCGGCGCTAAGAGGATCAAAAACATTCAGTACTTC	CASIGAKRIKNIQYF
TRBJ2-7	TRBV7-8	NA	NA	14	TGTGCCAGCAGCTTTGGAGGGCGCTCCTACGAGCAGTACTTC	CASSFGGRSYEQYF
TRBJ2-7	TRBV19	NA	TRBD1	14	TGTGCCAGTAGTGTCAGACAGGGGGCCTACGAGCAGTACTTC	CASSVRQGAYEQYF
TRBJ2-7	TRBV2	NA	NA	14	TGTGCCAGCAGCCCTGGCGGGGTAACCTACGAGCAGTACTTC	CASSPGGVTYEQYF
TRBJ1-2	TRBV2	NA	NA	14	TGTGCCAGCAGTGGGACGGGGGAACTATACGGCTACACCTTC	CASSGTGELYGYTF
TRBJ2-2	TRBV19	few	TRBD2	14	TGTGCCAGTAGTAGCGGGGGGGTTATCGGGGAGCTGTTTTTT	CASSSGGVIGELFF
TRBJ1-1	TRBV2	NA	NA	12	TGTGCCAGCAGTGAGCAGGGCACTGAAGCTTTCTTT	CASSEQGTEAFF
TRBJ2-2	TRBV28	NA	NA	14	TGTGCCAGCAAGGTGCCAGGGTGGACCGGGGAGCTGTTTTTT	CASKVPGWTGELFF
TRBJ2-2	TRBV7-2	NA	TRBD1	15	TGTGCCAGCAGCTTTGGACAGGGGGCTCCCGGGGAGCTGTTTTTT	CASSFGQGAPGELFF
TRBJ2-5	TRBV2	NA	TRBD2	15	TGTGCCAGCAGTGAAAGCGGGGGGCCTCAAGAGACCCAGTACTTC	CASSESGGPQETQYF
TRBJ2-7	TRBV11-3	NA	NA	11	TGTGCCAGCAGCGGAGCCTACGAGCAGTACTTC	CASSGAYEQYF
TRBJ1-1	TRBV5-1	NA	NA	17	TGCGCCAGCAGCCGGGTCATTCGCGGACAGAGCGGCACTGAAGCTTTCTTT	CASSRVIRGQSGTEAFF
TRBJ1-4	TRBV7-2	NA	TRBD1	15	TGTGCCAGCAGCTTAGTAGGGGGCCATTCGAGAAAACTGTTTTTT	CASSLVGGHSRKLFF
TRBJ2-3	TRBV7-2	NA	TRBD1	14	TGTGCCAGCAGCTTAAGCCAGACAGGGCATACGCAGTATTTT	CASSLSQTGHTQYF
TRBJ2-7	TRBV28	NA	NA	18	TGTGCCAGCGGGGGGAAGGACAGGTTCCCGGTGGGCTCCTACGAGCAGTACTTC	CASGGKDRFPVGSYEQYF
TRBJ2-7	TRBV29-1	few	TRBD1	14	TGCAGCGTTGAAGATCCGGGACAGTCCTACGAGCAGTACTTC	CSVEDPGQSYEQYF
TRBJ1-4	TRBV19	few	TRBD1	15	TGTGCCAGTAGCCGAAGGGGACAGGGGGGTGAAAAACTGTTTTTT	CASSRRGQGGEKLFF
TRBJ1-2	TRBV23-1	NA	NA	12	TGCGCCAGCAGTCAGTCGGGAGCCGGCTACACCTTC	CASSQSGAGYTF
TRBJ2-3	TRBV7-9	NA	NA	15	TGTGCCAGCAGCTTAGGTTATACTACCACAGATACGCAGTATTTT	CASSLGYTTTDTQYF
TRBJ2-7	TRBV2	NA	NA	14	TGTGCCAGCGGAAGGACAGCTTCTTTCTACGAGCAGTACTTC	CASGRTASFYEQYF
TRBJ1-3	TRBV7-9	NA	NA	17	TGTGCCAGCAGCTTACCACAACAGCTACCCTCTGGAAACACCATATATTTT	CASSLPQQLPSGNTIYF
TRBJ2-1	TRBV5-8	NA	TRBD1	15	TGTGCCAGCAGCGATCGACAGGGAACATACAATGAGCAGTTCTTC	CASSDRQGTYNEQFF
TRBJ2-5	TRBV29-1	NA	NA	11	TGCAGCGCGGGGGGCGAGGAGACCCAGTACTTC	CSAGGEETQYF
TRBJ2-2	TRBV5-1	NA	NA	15	TGCGCCAGCAGCTTGGTACCGGGAGTGGGCGGGGAGCTGTTTTTT	CASSLVPGVGGELFF
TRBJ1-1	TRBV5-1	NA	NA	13	TGCGCCAGCAGCTTGGGGCAGGCCACTGAAGCTTTCTTT	CASSLGQATEAFF
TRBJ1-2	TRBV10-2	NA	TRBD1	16	TGCGCCAGCAGTGGCAGGACAGGGCCGGCTTTCTATGGCTACACCTTC	CASSGRTGPAFYGYTF
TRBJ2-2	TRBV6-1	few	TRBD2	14	TGTGCCAGTCAGCGGGAGAATAGCGCCGGGGAGCTGTTTTTT	CASQRENSAGELFF
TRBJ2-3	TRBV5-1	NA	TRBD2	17	TGCGCCAGCAGCCCCGGACTAGCGGGTATTAGCACAGATACGCAGTATTTT	CASSPGLAGISTDTQYF